This is a list of T cell receptor beta chains from one sample in a study of T cell responses to AZD1222 COVID-19 vaccine. Profiling relied on immunoSEQ multiplex PCR, and the TCRdb table lists in-frame clones only, not all of them. The sample lists under 95,000 clones, roughly 85% occurring once. The material was peripheral blood, obtained 28 days after the second AZD1222 dose. The receptors here all came from an adult who received the AZD1222 COVID-19 vaccine. Each CDR3 is given with its conserved first and last residue. Each record gives: D gene, V gene, J gene, clone size, CDR3 protein, CDR3 DNA. D genes are given only for firm matches. Clone size is stated in some rows and not others, as once, few, many or a class when expanded.

d_gene: NA
v_gene: TRBV28
j_gene: TRBJ2-4
abundance: NA
CDR3aa: CASLGNQNIQYF
CDR3nt: TGTGCCAGTCTGGGGAACCAAAACATTCAGTACTTC

d_gene: TRBD1
v_gene: TRBV10-3
j_gene: TRBJ1-6
abundance: few
CDR3aa: CAISGADRGESPLHF
CDR3nt: TGTGCCATCAGTGGGGCGGACAGGGGCGAATCACCCCTCCACTTT

d_gene: NA
v_gene: TRBV4-2
j_gene: TRBJ1-6
abundance: NA
CDR3aa: CASSQDWGDSPLHF
CDR3nt: TGTGCCAGCAGCCAAGATTGGGGGGACTCACCCCTCCACTTT

d_gene: NA
v_gene: TRBV6-2/TRBV6-3
j_gene: TRBJ2-3
abundance: once
CDR3aa: CASSYVGGLFSNGQYF
CDR3nt: TGTGCCAGCAGTTACGTGGGGGGCCTATTCTCTAATGGGCAGTATTTT

d_gene: NA
v_gene: TRBV21-1
j_gene: TRBJ1-4
abundance: NA
CDR3aa: CASSKDCTGEGATNEKLFF
CDR3nt: TGTGCCAGCAGCAAAGATTGTACAGGGGAGGGTGCAACTAATGAAAAACTGTTTTTT

d_gene: TRBD2
v_gene: TRBV7-9
j_gene: TRBJ2-7
abundance: NA
CDR3aa: CASSSQGGSYEQYF
CDR3nt: TGTGCCAGCAGTTCCCAGGGAGGGTCCTACGAGCAGTACTTC

d_gene: TRBD1
v_gene: TRBV11-2
j_gene: TRBJ1-2
abundance: NA
CDR3aa: CASRGQGDFYGYTF
CDR3nt: TGTGCCAGCAGGGGACAGGGGGATTTTTATGGCTACACCTTC

d_gene: TRBD2
v_gene: TRBV9
j_gene: TRBJ2-2
abundance: NA
CDR3aa: CASSTLRTSGVNTGELFF
CDR3nt: TGTGCCAGCAGCACACTACGAACTAGCGGGGTGAACACCGGGGAGCTGTTTTTT

d_gene: NA
v_gene: TRBV12-2
j_gene: TRBJ1-1
abundance: NA
CDR3aa: CASRFHRGDTEAFF
CDR3nt: TGTGCAAGTCGCTTCCACAGGGGGGACACTGAAGCTTTCTTT

d_gene: NA
v_gene: TRBV7-3
j_gene: TRBJ1-3
abundance: NA
CDR3aa: CASSLSFRSLGDTIYF
CDR3nt: TGTGCCAGCAGCTTAAGCTTCCGGTCTTTAGGAGACACCATATATTTT

d_gene: TRBD1
v_gene: TRBV6-5
j_gene: TRBJ1-2
abundance: NA
CDR3aa: CASSRTGQGNGYTF
CDR3nt: TGTGCCAGCAGCAGGACCGGACAGGGGAATGGCTACACCTTC

d_gene: NA
v_gene: TRBV6-1
j_gene: TRBJ2-7
abundance: NA
CDR3aa: CASSGGWSDQTYEQYF
CDR3nt: TGTGCCAGCAGTGGGGGTTGGTCAGACCAAACCTACGAGCAGTACTTC

d_gene: NA
v_gene: TRBV2
j_gene: TRBJ2-7
abundance: NA
CDR3aa: CASSGQGGYEQYF
CDR3nt: TGTGCCAGCAGTGGACAGGGAGGGTACGAGCAGTACTTC

d_gene: NA
v_gene: TRBV11-2
j_gene: TRBJ1-2
abundance: once
CDR3aa: CASSPVDGFQGRKGGVITF
CDR3nt: TGTGCCAGCAGCCCAGTAGACGGTTTCCAGGGACGGAAAGGGGGTGTAATCACCTTC

d_gene: TRBD1
v_gene: TRBV6-2/TRBV6-3
j_gene: TRBJ2-7
abundance: NA
CDR3aa: CASSYPGTAYEQYF
CDR3nt: TGTGCCAGCAGTTACCCTGGGACAGCCTACGAGCAGTACTTC

d_gene: NA
v_gene: TRBV5-1
j_gene: TRBJ1-1
abundance: NA
CDR3aa: CASSLGGFGEAFF
CDR3nt: TGCGCCAGCAGCTTGGGGGGTTTTGGTGAAGCTTTCTTT

d_gene: NA
v_gene: TRBV5-1
j_gene: TRBJ1-2
abundance: NA
CDR3aa: CASSRDGQETSYGYTF
CDR3nt: TGCGCCAGCAGCCGCGATGGGCAGGAAACGTCCTATGGCTACACCTTC

d_gene: TRBD2
v_gene: TRBV25-1
j_gene: TRBJ2-5
abundance: NA
CDR3aa: CASSDSRREVGTQYF
CDR3nt: TGTGCCAGCAGTGACAGCCGCCGGGAGGTCGGGACCCAGTACTTC

d_gene: NA
v_gene: TRBV29-1
j_gene: TRBJ2-7
abundance: NA
CDR3aa: CSVEDFSTVQYF
CDR3nt: TGCAGCGTTGAAGATTTTAGTACAGTACAGTACTTC

d_gene: NA
v_gene: TRBV24-1
j_gene: TRBJ1-1
abundance: NA
CDR3aa: CATSGRGGDTEAFF
CDR3nt: TGTGCCACCAGTGGGAGGGGGGGGGACACTGAAGCTTTCTTT

d_gene: NA
v_gene: TRBV9
j_gene: TRBJ1-1
abundance: NA
CDR3aa: CASSVAGSRDPEAFF
CDR3nt: TGTGCCAGCAGCGTAGCAGGGTCCCGAGATCCTGAAGCTTTCTTT

d_gene: NA
v_gene: TRBV29-1
j_gene: TRBJ2-7
abundance: NA
CDR3aa: CSVELRESYEQYF
CDR3nt: TGCAGCGTAGAATTAAGGGAGTCCTACGAGCAGTACTTC

d_gene: NA
v_gene: TRBV2
j_gene: TRBJ1-1
abundance: NA
CDR3aa: CASSGQGWMNTEAFF
CDR3nt: TGTGCCAGCAGTGGGCAGGGGTGGATGAACACTGAAGCTTTCTTT

d_gene: NA
v_gene: TRBV2
j_gene: TRBJ1-1
abundance: NA
CDR3aa: CASRPDRGNTEAFF
CDR3nt: TGTGCCAGCAGGCCAGACAGAGGGAACACTGAAGCTTTCTTT

d_gene: TRBD2
v_gene: TRBV7-9
j_gene: TRBJ2-7
abundance: NA
CDR3aa: CASSFSGGALDEQYF
CDR3nt: TGTGCCAGCAGCTTTAGCGGGGGGGCCCTCGACGAGCAGTACTTC

d_gene: TRBD1
v_gene: TRBV7-2
j_gene: TRBJ1-4
abundance: NA
CDR3aa: CASSRDRGDEKLFF
CDR3nt: TGTGCCAGCAGCCGCGACAGGGGTGATGAAAAACTGTTTTTT

d_gene: NA
v_gene: TRBV6-5
j_gene: TRBJ1-1
abundance: NA
CDR3aa: CSSGGQVNTEAFF
CDR3nt: TGTTCGTCGGGGGGGCAGGTGAACACTGAAGCTTTCTTT

d_gene: NA
v_gene: TRBV19
j_gene: TRBJ1-5
abundance: once
CDR3aa: CASSIWVGNQPQHF
CDR3nt: TGTGCCAGTAGTATCTGGGTTGGCAATCAGCCCCAGCATTTT

d_gene: TRBD1
v_gene: TRBV12-5
j_gene: TRBJ2-3
abundance: NA
CDR3aa: CASEQGDTQYF
CDR3nt: TGTGCTAGCGAACAGGGGGATACGCAGTATTTT

d_gene: TRBD1
v_gene: TRBV19
j_gene: TRBJ2-7
abundance: NA
CDR3aa: CASSLDRGLRYEQYF
CDR3nt: TGTGCCAGTAGTTTGGACAGGGGGCTTCGGTACGAGCAGTACTTC

d_gene: TRBD1
v_gene: TRBV30
j_gene: TRBJ1-4
abundance: NA
CDR3aa: CAWSVQGREKLFF
CDR3nt: TGTGCCTGGAGTGTACAGGGGAGGGAAAAACTGTTTTTT

d_gene: NA
v_gene: TRBV21-1
j_gene: TRBJ1-6
abundance: NA
CDR3aa: CASSKDPPRHSYNSPLHF
CDR3nt: TGTGCCAGCAGCAAAGATCCCCCCAGACACTCCTATAATTCACCCCTCCACTTT

d_gene: NA
v_gene: TRBV4-3
j_gene: TRBJ1-1
abundance: NA
CDR3aa: CASSHGLENTEAFF
CDR3nt: TGCGCCAGCAGCCATGGACTGGAGAACACTGAAGCTTTCTTT

d_gene: NA
v_gene: TRBV5-1
j_gene: TRBJ1-2
abundance: NA
CDR3aa: CASSEGHAAYGYTF
CDR3nt: TGCGCCAGCAGCGAGGGACATGCTGCCTATGGCTACACCTTC

d_gene: NA
v_gene: TRBV5-4
j_gene: TRBJ1-5
abundance: NA
CDR3aa: CASSFSGLSTVNQPQHF
CDR3nt: TGTGCCAGCAGCTTCTCTGGGCTCTCGACCGTTAATCAGCCCCAGCATTTT

d_gene: TRBD2
v_gene: TRBV7-2
j_gene: TRBJ2-5
abundance: NA
CDR3aa: CASSPLRGGPETQYF
CDR3nt: TGTGCCAGCAGCCCTCTGCGGGGGGGCCCTGAGACCCAGTACTTC

d_gene: TRBD1
v_gene: TRBV19
j_gene: TRBJ2-2
abundance: NA
CDR3aa: CASGTGNTGELFF
CDR3nt: TGTGCCAGTGGGACAGGGAACACCGGGGAGCTGTTTTTT

d_gene: TRBD1
v_gene: TRBV7-2
j_gene: TRBJ1-3
abundance: NA
CDR3aa: CASSRTGGPNSGNTIYF
CDR3nt: TGTGCCAGCAGCCGTACAGGGGGCCCTAACTCTGGAAACACCATATATTTT

d_gene: NA
v_gene: TRBV10-3
j_gene: TRBJ1-5
abundance: few
CDR3aa: CATHGDRRDQPQHF
CDR3nt: TGTGCCACACACGGAGACAGGAGGGATCAGCCCCAGCATTTT

d_gene: NA
v_gene: TRBV24-1
j_gene: TRBJ2-2
abundance: NA
CDR3aa: CATSDLRQGFRTGELFF
CDR3nt: TGTGCCACCAGTGATTTGCGGCAGGGATTTCGCACCGGGGAGCTGTTTTTT

d_gene: TRBD1
v_gene: TRBV6-5
j_gene: TRBJ1-3
abundance: NA
CDR3aa: CASSYAGGEGNTIYF
CDR3nt: TGTGCCAGCAGTTACGCAGGGGGCGAAGGAAACACCATATATTTT

d_gene: TRBD1
v_gene: TRBV18
j_gene: TRBJ2-7
abundance: NA
CDR3aa: CASSTSGQSYEQYF
CDR3nt: TGTGCCAGCTCAACGTCGGGACAGTCCTACGAGCAGTACTTC

d_gene: NA
v_gene: TRBV7-2
j_gene: TRBJ1-5
abundance: NA
CDR3aa: CASSLEGYDQPQHF
CDR3nt: TGTGCCAGCAGCTTAGAGGGGTACGATCAGCCCCAGCATTTT

d_gene: NA
v_gene: TRBV12-3/TRBV12-4
j_gene: TRBJ2-2
abundance: NA
CDR3aa: CASSLQGSGELFF
CDR3nt: TGTGCCAGCAGTCTACAGGGTTCCGGGGAGCTGTTTTTT

d_gene: TRBD1
v_gene: TRBV9
j_gene: TRBJ2-7
abundance: once
CDR3aa: CASSFGTGGYEQYF
CDR3nt: TGTGCCAGCAGCTTCGGGACAGGAGGCTACGAGCAGTACTTC

d_gene: NA
v_gene: TRBV9
j_gene: TRBJ1-3
abundance: NA
CDR3aa: CASSGGRYVSGNTIYF
CDR3nt: TGTGCCAGCAGCGGAGGCAGATATGTCTCTGGAAACACCATATATTTT

d_gene: NA
v_gene: TRBV11-2
j_gene: TRBJ2-5
abundance: once
CDR3aa: CASSLEWGLEETQYF
CDR3nt: TGTGCCAGCAGCTTAGAGTGGGGGCTAGAAGAGACCCAGTACTTC

d_gene: TRBD1
v_gene: TRBV6-2/TRBV6-3
j_gene: TRBJ2-5
abundance: few
CDR3aa: CASSYGQGSAQYF
CDR3nt: TGTGCCAGCAGTTACGGACAGGGCAGTGCCCAGTACTTC

d_gene: NA
v_gene: TRBV9
j_gene: TRBJ2-2
abundance: NA
CDR3aa: CASSVGPGWGTPERANTGELFF
CDR3nt: TGTGCCAGCAGCGTAGGTCCGGGGTGGGGGACGCCGGAACGGGCGAACACCGGGGAGCTGTTTTTT

d_gene: NA
v_gene: TRBV7-6
j_gene: TRBJ1-4
abundance: NA
CDR3aa: CASSHERLSEKLFF
CDR3nt: TGTGCCAGCAGCCACGAGAGGCTTAGTGAAAAACTGTTTTTT

d_gene: TRBD1
v_gene: TRBV18
j_gene: TRBJ2-3
abundance: NA
CDR3aa: CASSPLGQSSSTDTQYF
CDR3nt: TGTGCCAGCTCACCACTGGGACAGTCCTCTAGCACAGATACGCAGTATTTT

d_gene: NA
v_gene: TRBV7-9
j_gene: TRBJ1-2
abundance: NA
CDR3aa: CASSSQGLLGGYTF
CDR3nt: TGTGCCAGCAGCTCACAGGGTTTGCTGGGGGGCTACACCTTC